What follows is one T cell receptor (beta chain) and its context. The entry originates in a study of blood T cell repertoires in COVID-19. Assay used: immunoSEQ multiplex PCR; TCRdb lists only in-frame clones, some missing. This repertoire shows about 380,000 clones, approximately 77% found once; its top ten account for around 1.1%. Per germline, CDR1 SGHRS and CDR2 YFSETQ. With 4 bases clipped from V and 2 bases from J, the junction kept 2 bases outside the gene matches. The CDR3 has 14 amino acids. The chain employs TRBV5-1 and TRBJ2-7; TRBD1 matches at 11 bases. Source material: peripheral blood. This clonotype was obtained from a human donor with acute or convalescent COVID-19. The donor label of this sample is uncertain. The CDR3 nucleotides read TGCGCCAGCAGCCCGGGACAGGGGGCCTACGAGCAGTACTTC. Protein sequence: CASSPGQGAYEQYF.